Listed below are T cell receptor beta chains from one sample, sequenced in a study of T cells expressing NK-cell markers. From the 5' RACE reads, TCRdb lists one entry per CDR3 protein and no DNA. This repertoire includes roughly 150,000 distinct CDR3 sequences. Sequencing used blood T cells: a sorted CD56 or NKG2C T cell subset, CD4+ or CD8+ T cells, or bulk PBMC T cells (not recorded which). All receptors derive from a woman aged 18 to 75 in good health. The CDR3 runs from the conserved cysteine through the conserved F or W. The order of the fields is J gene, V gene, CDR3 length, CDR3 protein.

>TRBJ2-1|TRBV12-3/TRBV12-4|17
CASSFRLGLAGVNEQFF
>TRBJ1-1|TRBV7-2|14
CASSLVGTASEAFF
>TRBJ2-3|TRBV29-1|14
CSVSIAGGPDTQYF
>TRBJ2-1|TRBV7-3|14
CASSLGGEYNEQFF
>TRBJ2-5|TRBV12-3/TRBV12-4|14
CASSLVTGGVTQYF
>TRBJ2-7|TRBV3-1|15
CASSQGGTLLLEQYF
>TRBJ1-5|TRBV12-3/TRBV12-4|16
CASSSHQGAGNQPQHF
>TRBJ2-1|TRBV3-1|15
CASSDPAGGRNEQFF
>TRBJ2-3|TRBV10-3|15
CAISEIGVGTDTQYF
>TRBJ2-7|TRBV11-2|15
CASSLDYAIAYEQYF
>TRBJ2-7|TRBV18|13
CASLTGGSYEQYF
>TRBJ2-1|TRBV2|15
CASSEAPGEGGEQFF
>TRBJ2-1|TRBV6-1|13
CASSNGRYNEQFF
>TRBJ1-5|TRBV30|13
CAWSVGGNQPQHF
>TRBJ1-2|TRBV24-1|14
CATSDPGQGDGYTF
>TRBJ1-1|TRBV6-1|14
CASSVEGASTEAFF
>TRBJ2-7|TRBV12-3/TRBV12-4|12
CASSPPNWEQYF
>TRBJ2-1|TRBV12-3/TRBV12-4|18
CASSRFGLAGGMGNEQFF
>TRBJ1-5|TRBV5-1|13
CASSAQGGQPQHF
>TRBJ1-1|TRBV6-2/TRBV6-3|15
CASSYSVIEGTEAFF
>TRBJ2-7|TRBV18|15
CASSPRQGQPDEQYF
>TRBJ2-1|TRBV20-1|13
CSARGGRYNEQFF
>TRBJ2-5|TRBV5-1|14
CASSLTSVRETQYF
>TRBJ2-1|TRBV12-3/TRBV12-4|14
CASSPSSSYNEQFF
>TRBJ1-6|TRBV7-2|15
CASSLEFGQVSPLHF
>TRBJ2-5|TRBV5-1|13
CASSPDNQETQYF
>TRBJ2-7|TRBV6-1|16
CASTRSPDSISYEQYF
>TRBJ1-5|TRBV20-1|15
CSARVRRASNQPQHF
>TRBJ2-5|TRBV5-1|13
CASSLDGGQTQYF
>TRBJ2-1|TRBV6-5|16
CASSFPGLATNNEQFF
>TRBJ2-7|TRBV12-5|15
CASGFRDRPSYEQYF
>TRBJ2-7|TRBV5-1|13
CASSSGTSSEQYF
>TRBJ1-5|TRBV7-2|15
CASSPGQGLGQPQHF
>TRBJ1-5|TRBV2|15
CASSDAPGDNQPQHF
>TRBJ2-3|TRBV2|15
CASSGRGIGTDTQYF
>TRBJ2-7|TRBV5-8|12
CASSHEDYEQYF
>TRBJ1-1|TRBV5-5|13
CASSLAAVIEAFF
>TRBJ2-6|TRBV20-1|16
CSASEVRSSGANVLTF
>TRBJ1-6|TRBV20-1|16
CSARAGRGSYNSPLHF
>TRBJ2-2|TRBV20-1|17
CSARAPPGLLNTGELFF
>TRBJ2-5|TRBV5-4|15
CASSLEEAGGETQYF
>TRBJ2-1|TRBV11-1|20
CASSPVPGFRTNVGLNEQFF
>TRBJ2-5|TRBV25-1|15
CASSAWTGTQETQYF
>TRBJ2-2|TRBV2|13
CASTGSSAGELFF
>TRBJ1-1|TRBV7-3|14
CASAPIPQNTEAFF
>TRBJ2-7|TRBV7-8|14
CASSLVAGVHEQYF
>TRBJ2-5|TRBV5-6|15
CASSFVKGGGETQYF